What follows are 2 T cell receptor beta chains derived from one specimen sequenced in a study of response to subunit inactivated influenza vaccine. TCRdb used MiXCR to reprocess the RT-PCR reads, holding one entry per CDR3 protein. The table lists approximately 520,000 distinct CDR3 sequences, 25% of them singletons. Sequences were derived from CD4+ T cells sorted from PBMCs, sampled 4 to 6 days after vaccination. The receptor set was obtained from a man aged 45-65 years who received an inactivated influenza vaccine.

This clonotype was seen only a few times. The J gene is TRBJ2-7, the V gene TRBV12-3 or TRBV12-4; 11 bases line up with TRBD2. The CDR3 is 16 residues long. V lost 4 bases, J lost 4 bases, and 9 bases stayed unmatched. CDR3 loop: CASSYAGTSGSYEQYF. The CDR3 DNA reads as TGTGCCAGCAGTTATGCCGGGACTAGCGGATCATACGAGCAGTACTTC.

V is TRBV20-1 and J is TRBJ2-7; D is possibly TRBD2 (7 bases). The germline gives CDR1 DFQATT, CDR2 SNEGSKA (reference sequence). Deletions cut 6 bases from V and 0 bases from J, with 15 bases between. The CDR3 consists of 14 residues. As DNA, the CDR3 is TGCAGTGCCGGTAGGGGGGGGAGCTCCTACGAGCAGTACTTC. Its translation is CSAGRGGSSYEQYF.